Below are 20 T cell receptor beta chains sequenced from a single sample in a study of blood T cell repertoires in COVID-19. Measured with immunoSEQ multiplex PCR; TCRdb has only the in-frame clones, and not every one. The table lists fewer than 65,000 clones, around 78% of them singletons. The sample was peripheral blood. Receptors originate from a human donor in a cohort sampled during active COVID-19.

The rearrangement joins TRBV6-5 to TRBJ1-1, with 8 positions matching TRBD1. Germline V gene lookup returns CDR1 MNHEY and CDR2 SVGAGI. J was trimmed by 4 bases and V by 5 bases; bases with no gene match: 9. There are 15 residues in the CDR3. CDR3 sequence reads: CASSTLQGGSTEAFF. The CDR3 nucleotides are TGTGCCAGCAGTACGCTACAGGGGGGATCCACTGAAGCTTTCTTT.

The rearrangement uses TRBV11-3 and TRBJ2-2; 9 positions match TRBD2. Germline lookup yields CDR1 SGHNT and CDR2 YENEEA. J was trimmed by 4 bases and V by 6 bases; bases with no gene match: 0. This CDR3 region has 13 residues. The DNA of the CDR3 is TGTGCCAGCAGGCGGGGGGGCACCGGGGAGCTGTTTTTT. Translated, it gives CASRRGGTGELFF.

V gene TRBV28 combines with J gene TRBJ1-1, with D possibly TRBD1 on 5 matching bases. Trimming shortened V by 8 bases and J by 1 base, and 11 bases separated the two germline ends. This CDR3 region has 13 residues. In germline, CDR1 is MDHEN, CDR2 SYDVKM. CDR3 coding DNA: TGTGCCAGCCTCCTGGGGGGGAACACTGAAGCTTTCTTT. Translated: CASLLGGNTEAFF.

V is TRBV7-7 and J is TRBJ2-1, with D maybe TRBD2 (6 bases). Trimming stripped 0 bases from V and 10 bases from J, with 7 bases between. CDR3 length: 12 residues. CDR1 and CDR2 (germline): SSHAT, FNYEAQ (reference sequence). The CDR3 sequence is CASSLASGEQFF. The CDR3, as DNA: TGTGCCAGCAGCTTAGCTAGCGGCGAGCAGTTCTTC. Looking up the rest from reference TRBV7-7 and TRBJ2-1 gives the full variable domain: GAGVSQSPRYKVTKRGQDVTLRCDPISSHATLYWYQQALGQGPEFLTYFNYEAQPDKSGLPSDRFSAERPEGSISTLTIQRTEQRDSAMYRCASSLASGEQFFGPGTRLTVL.

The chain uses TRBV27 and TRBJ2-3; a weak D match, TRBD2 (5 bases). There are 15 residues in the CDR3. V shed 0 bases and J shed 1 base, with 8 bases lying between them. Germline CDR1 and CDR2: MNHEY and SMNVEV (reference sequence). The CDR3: CASSLSMRGTDTQYF. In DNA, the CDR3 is TGTGCCAGCAGTTTATCGATGCGGGGCACAGATACGCAGTATTTT.

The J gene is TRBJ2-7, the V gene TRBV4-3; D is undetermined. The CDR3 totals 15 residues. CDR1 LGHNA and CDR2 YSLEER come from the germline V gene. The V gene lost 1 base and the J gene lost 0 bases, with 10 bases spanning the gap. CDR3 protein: CASSQALALSYEQYF. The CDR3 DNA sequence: TGCGCCAGCAGCCAAGCATTGGCCCTCTCCTACGAGCAGTACTTC.

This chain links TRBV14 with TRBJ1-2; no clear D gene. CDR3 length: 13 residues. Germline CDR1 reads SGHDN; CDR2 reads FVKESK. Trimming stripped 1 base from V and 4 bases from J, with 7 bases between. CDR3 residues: CASSQAGPYGYTF. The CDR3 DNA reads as TGTGCCAGCAGCCAAGCCGGTCCCTATGGCTACACCTTC.

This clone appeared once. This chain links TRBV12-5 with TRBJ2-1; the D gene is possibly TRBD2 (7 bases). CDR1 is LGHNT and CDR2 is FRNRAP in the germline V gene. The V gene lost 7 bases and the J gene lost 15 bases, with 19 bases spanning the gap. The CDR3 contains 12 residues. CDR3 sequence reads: CASATEGGSTFF. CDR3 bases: TGTGCTAGTGCCACGGAGGGGGGGTCAACGTTCTTC.

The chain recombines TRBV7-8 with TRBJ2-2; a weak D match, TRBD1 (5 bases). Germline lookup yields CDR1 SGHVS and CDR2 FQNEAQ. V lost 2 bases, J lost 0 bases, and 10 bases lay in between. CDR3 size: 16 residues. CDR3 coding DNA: TGTGCCAGCAGCTTAAGGGGCAGGGCGAACACCGGGGAGCTGTTTTTT. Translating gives CASSLRGRANTGELFF.

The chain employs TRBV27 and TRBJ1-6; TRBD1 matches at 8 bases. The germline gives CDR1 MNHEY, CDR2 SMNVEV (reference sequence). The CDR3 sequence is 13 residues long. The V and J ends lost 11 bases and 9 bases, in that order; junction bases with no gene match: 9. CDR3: CASQTGEASPLHF. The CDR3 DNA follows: TGTGCCTCCCAGACAGGGGAGGCTTCACCCCTCCACTTT.

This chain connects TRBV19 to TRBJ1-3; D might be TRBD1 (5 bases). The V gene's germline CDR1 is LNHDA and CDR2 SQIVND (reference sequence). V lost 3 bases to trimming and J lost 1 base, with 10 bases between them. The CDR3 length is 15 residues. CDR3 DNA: TGTGCCAGTAGTATGGGCAGGGCGTCTGGAAACACCATATATTTT. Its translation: CASSMGRASGNTIYF.

The CDR3 reads CASSLMPGAGELFF. Written as DNA, the CDR3 is TGTGCCAGCAGCTTAATGCCAGGGGCCGGGGAGCTGTTTTTT. This chain joins TRBV7-3 and TRBJ2-2, with D perhaps TRBD1 (6 bases). Trimming pared 1 base from V and 6 bases from J, leaving 9 bases between. Germline V gene lookup returns CDR1 SGHTA and CDR2 FQGTGA. This CDR3 contains 14 residues.

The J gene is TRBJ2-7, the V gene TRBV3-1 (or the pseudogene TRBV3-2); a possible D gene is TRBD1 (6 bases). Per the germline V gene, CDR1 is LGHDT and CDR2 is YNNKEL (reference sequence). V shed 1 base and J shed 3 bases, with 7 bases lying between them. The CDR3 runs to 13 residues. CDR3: CASSQGRGYEQYF. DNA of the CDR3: TGTGCCAGCAGCCAAGGCAGGGGCTACGAGCAGTACTTC.

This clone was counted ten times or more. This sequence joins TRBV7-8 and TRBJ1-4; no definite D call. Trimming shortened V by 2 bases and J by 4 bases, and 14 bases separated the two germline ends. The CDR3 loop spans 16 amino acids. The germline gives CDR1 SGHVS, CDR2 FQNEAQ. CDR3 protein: CASSLLEGVGNEKLFF. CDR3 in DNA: TGTGCCAGCAGCTTACTTGAGGGCGTCGGTAATGAAAAACTGTTTTTT.

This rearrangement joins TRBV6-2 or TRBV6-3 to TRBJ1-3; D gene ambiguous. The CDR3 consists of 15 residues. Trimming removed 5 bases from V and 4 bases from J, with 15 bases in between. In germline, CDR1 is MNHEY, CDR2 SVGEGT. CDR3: CASSPTSSPGNTIYF. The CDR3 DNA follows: TGTGCCAGCAGTCCCACTTCGTCCCCCGGAAACACCATATATTTT.

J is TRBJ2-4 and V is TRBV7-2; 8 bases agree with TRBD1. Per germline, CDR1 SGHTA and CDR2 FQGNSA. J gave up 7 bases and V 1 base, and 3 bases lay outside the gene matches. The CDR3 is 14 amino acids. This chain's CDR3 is CASSLGGQVNIQYF. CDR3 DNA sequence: TGTGCCAGCAGCTTAGGGGGACAGGTGAACATTCAGTACTTC.

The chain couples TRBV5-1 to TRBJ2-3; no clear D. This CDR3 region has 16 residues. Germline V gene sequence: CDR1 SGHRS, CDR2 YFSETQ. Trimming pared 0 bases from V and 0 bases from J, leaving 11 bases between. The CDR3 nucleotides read TGCGCCAGCAGCTTGGCCTTGGTCGGGAGCACAGATACGCAGTATTTT. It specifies CASSLALVGSTDTQYF.

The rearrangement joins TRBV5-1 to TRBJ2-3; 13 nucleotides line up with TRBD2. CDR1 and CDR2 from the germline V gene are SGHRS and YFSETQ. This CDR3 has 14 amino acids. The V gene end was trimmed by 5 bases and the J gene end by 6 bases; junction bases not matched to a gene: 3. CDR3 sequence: CASSSTSGGDTQYF. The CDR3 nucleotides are TGCGCCAGCAGTTCGACTAGCGGGGGGGATACGCAGTATTTT.

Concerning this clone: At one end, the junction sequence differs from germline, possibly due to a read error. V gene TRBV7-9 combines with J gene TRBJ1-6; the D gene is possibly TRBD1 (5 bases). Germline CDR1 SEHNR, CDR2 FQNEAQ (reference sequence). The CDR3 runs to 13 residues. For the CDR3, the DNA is TGTGCCAGCAGCTTTGGGACTAATCCACCCCTCCACTTT. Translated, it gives CASSFGTNPPLHF.

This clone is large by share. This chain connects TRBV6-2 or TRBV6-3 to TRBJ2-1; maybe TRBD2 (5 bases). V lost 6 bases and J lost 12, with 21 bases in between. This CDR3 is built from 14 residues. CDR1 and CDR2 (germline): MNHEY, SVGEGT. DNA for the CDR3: TGTGCCAGCAGCAGAACTCAGGAGGCGGCTCGGCAGTTCTTC. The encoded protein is CASSRTQEAARQFF.